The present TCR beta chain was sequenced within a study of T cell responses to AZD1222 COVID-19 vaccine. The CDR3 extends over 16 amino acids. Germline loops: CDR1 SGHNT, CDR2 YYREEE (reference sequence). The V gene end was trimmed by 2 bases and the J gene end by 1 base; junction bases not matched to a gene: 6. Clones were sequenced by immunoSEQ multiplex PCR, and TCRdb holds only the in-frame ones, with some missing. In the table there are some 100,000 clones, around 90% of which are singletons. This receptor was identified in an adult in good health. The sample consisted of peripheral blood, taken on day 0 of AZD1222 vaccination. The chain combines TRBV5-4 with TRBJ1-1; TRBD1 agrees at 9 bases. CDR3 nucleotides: TGTGCCAGCAGCTTTGGACAGGGGACACCGAACACTGAAGCTTTCTTT. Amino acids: CASSFGQGTPNTEAFF. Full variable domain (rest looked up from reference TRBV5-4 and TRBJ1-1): ETGVTQSPTHLIKTRGQQVTLRCSSQSGHNTVSWYQQALGQGPQFIFQYYREEENGRGNFPPRFSGLQFPNYSSELNVNALELDDSALYLCASSFGQGTPNTEAFFGQGTRLTVV.